The T cell receptor beta chain under discussion was sequenced for a study of blood T cells in healthy people across ages. Study-level results: More naive CD4+ cells and higher diversity marked long-lived donors relative to aged donors. A strong correlation between TCR beta diversity and naive T cell percentage was seen.

Concerning this clonotype itself: Its antigen is as yet unknown.

Primed by a sample-barcoded 5' primer and a J-beta primer mix, a second PCR proceeded for 7 to 11 cycles. Tags on each cDNA molecule came from a template-switch adaptor with 12 random nucleotides. TCRdb used MiXCR to reprocess the 5' RACE reads, holding one entry per CDR3 protein. The sample includes more than 800,000 distinct CDR3 sequences, 45% of them seen just once. The sample was blood. This TCR was sampled from a woman aged 60-70 years in good health.

The CDR3 DNA follows: TGCAGTGCTAGGGAAGCGTACCAAGAGACCCAGTACTTC. Residues: CSAREAYQETQYF. This chain uses TRBV20-1 with TRBJ2-5; D uncertain. V shed 3 bases and J shed 0 bases, with 8 bases lying between them. CDR3 length: 13 amino acids. Germline V lookup: CDR1 DFQATT, CDR2 SNEGSKA (reference sequence).